The 14 T cell receptor beta chains given below trace back to one sample, sequenced in a study of chronic HIV infection and antiretroviral therapy. TCRdb used MiXCR to reprocess the 5' RACE reads, holding one entry per CDR3 protein. The sample has roughly 48,000 distinct CDR3 sequences; about 19% are singletons. Sample: peripheral blood. All receptors derive from an adult who had HIV and had not received antiretroviral therapy, or was an uninfected healthy control (not recorded which).

The table lists this clonotype with a few counts. The rearrangement uses TRBV15 and TRBJ2-3, with TRBD2 identical over 8 bases. The germline gives CDR1 LNHNV, CDR2 YYDKDF (reference sequence). This CDR3 has 17 amino acids. Trimming at V came to 5 bases and at J to 1 base, leaving 11 bases not matched to a gene. This CDR3 reads CATSRRFSGARTDTQYF. CDR3 bases: TGTGCCACCAGCCGCCGCTTTAGCGGGGCGCGCACAGATACGCAGTATTTT.

This clonotype was counted between two and nine times. This chain connects TRBV27 to TRBJ2-6, with 10 positions matching TRBD1. J gave up 2 bases and V 5 bases, and 12 bases lay outside the gene matches. The CDR3 runs 19 residues. Germline CDR1 is MNHEY and CDR2 is SMNVEV (reference sequence). In nucleotides, the CDR3 is TGTGCCAGCAGTATACTCCGGGGACAGGGGCCACCTGGGGCCAACGTCCTGACTTTC. Amino acids: CASSILRGQGPPGANVLTF.

The rearrangement joins TRBV20-1 to TRBJ2-7; 10 nucleotides match TRBD1. J was trimmed by 6 bases and V by 0 bases; bases with no gene match: 8. Germline V gene data show CDR1 as DFQATT and CDR2 as SNEGSKA (reference sequence). The CDR3 length is 15 residues. CDR3 in amino acids: CSARDMDRGISEQYF. The CDR3 DNA sequence: TGCAGTGCTAGAGATATGGACAGGGGGATTAGCGAGCAGTACTTC.

The table lists this clonotype with a few counts. The genes are TRBV28 and TRBJ2-7, with 9 nucleotides matching TRBD1. CDR3 length: 14 residues. The junction had 7 bases not matched to a gene; V was cut back by 5 bases and J by 5 bases. Germline loops: CDR1 MDHEN, CDR2 SYDVKM. The CDR3 is CASSARDRVNEQYF. The CDR3 nucleotides are TGTGCCAGCAGTGCCCGGGACAGGGTTAACGAGCAGTACTTC.

The sample holds a few counts of this clonotype. This chain links TRBV5-1 with TRBJ2-1, with unresolved D. Trimming cost V 0 bases and J 9 bases, with 4 bases left between them. The V gene's germline CDR1 is SGHRS and CDR2 YFSETQ. This CDR3 contains 11 residues. This CDR3 is CASSLAVEQFF. The CDR3 DNA reads TGCGCCAGCAGCTTGGCGGTTGAGCAGTTCTTC.

This clonotype has only a few counts. The chain recombines TRBV7-2 with TRBJ2-7; TRBD2 might be the D (6 bases). The germline V gene encodes CDR1 SGHTA and CDR2 FQGNSA. Deletions cut 1 base from V and 2 bases from J, with 15 bases between. The length of the CDR3 is 16 residues. In nucleotides, the CDR3 is TGTGCCAGCAGCTTAGGGCGAGCGGGCACCGCCTACGAGCAGTACTTC. Amino acid sequence: CASSLGRAGTAYEQYF.

This clonotype was counted a few times. A junction end diverges from the germline sequence, so it may reflect a read error. This chain joins TRBV5-1 and TRBJ1-1; weak D call: TRBD1 (5 bases). The CDR3 extends over 13 amino acids. The germline V gene has CDR1 SGHRS and CDR2 YFSETQ. CDR3 in amino acids: CASSGLQNWDEEF. Here the CDR3 DNA reads TGCGCCAGCAGCGGCCTACAGAACTGGGACGAAGAGTTT.

The rearrangement uses TRBV3-1 and TRBJ2-1; the match to TRBD2 covers 12 bases. CDR3 length equals 15 residues. CDR1 is LGHDT and CDR2 is YNNKEL in the germline V gene (reference sequence). V was clipped by 5 bases and J by 4 bases; unmatched bases: 3. CDR3 nucleotides: TGTGCCAGCAGCGAGACTAGCGGGAGTTACAATGAGCAGTTCTTC. Translated, it gives CASSETSGSYNEQFF.

The chain combines TRBV5-1 with TRBJ1-2; tentatively, D is TRBD1 (6 bases). Trimming took off 3 bases at V and 4 bases at J, with 13 bases between the two ends. The germline V gene has CDR1 SGHRS and CDR2 YFSETQ. The CDR3 sequence is 14 residues long. The DNA for the CDR3 is TGCGCCAGCAGCTCGGAGGGGGACCTCTATGGCTACACCTTC. It encodes CASSSEGDLYGYTF.

The chain combines TRBV10-3 with TRBJ2-3, with 7 bases aligning to TRBD2. Germline-derived CDR1 and CDR2 are ENHRY and SYGVKD. J lost 2 bases, V lost 5 bases, and 7 bases had no gene match. The CDR3 covers 15 residues. As DNA, the CDR3 is TGTGCCATCAGTTCCGCTAGCGGCCTCACAGATACGCAGTATTTT. Translated: CAISSASGLTDTQYF.

The chain carries TRBV5-6 and TRBJ1-1; the match to TRBD1 covers 10 bases. The CDR3 has 14 amino acids. Germline-derived CDR1 and CDR2 are SGHDT and YYEEEE. Unmatched junction bases numbered 5, after V lost 4 bases and J lost 5 bases. The CDR3 loop is CASSETGGRTEAFF. CDR3 DNA sequence: TGTGCCAGCAGCGAGACAGGGGGCAGGACTGAAGCTTTCTTT.

This clonotype was seen repeatedly, ten times or more. CDR3: CASSPYIAPIEAFF. The CDR3 DNA is TGTGCCAGCTCACCCTACATAGCACCGATTGAAGCTTTCTTT. The rearrangement uses TRBV18 and TRBJ1-1; D is ambiguous. The germline gives CDR1 KGHSH, CDR2 LQKENI. The CDR3 contains 14 residues. Trimming took off 3 bases at V and 7 bases at J, with 15 bases between the two ends.

The CDR3 loop is CSVVPRGDTQYF. CDR3 sequence (DNA): TGCAGCGTTGTACCCAGGGGTGATACGCAGTATTTT. The chain recombines TRBV29-1 with TRBJ2-3; TRBD1 is a possible D gene (6 bases). The V gene lost 4 bases and the J gene lost 6 bases, with 11 bases spanning the gap. Germline CDR1 is SQVTM and CDR2 is ANQGSEA. This CDR3 spans 12 amino acids.

The chain recombines TRBV28 with TRBJ2-3; unclear D gene. This CDR3 contains 17 residues. V was cut by 3 bases and J by 2 bases, with 18 bases left in between. CDR1 and CDR2 (germline): MDHEN, SYDVKM. The CDR3 here is CASSFIGRPRLTDTQYF. The CDR3 DNA is TGTGCCAGCAGTTTTATCGGGCGTCCACGTCTCACAGATACGCAGTATTTT. Full variable domain (missing parts from reference TRBV28 and TRBJ2-3): DVKVTQSSRYLVKRTGEKVFLECVQDMDHENMFWYRQDPGLGLRLIYFSYDVKMKEKGDIPEGYSVSREKKERFSLILESASTNQTSMYLCASSFIGRPRLTDTQYFGPGTRLTVL.